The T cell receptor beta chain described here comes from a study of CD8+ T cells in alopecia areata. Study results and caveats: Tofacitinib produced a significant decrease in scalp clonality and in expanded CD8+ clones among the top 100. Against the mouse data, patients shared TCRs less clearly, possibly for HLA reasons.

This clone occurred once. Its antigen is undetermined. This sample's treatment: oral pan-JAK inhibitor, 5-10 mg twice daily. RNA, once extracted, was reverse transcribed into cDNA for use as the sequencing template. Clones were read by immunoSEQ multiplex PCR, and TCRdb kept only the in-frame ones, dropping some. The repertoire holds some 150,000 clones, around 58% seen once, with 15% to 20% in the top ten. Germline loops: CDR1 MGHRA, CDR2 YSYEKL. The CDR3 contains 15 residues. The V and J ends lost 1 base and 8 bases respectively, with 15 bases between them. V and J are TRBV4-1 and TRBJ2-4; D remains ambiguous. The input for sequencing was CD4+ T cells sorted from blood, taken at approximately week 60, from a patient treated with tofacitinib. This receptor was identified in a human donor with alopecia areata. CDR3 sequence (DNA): TGCGCCAGCAGCCAAGTGCTGGTAGGGTCCGACATTCAGTACTTC. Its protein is CASSQVLVGSDIQYF.